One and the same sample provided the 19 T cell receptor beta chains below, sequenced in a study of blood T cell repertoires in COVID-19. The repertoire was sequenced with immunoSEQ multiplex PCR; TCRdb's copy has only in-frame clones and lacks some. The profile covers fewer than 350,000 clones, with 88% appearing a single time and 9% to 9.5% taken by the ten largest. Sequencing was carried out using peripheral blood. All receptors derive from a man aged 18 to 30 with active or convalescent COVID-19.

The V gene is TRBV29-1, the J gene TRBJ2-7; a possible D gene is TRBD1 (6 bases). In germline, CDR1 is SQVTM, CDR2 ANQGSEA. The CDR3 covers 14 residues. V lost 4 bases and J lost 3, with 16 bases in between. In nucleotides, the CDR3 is TGCAGCGTTGGGGGACACCAAAATCGCTACGAGCAGTACTTC. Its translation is CSVGGHQNRYEQYF.

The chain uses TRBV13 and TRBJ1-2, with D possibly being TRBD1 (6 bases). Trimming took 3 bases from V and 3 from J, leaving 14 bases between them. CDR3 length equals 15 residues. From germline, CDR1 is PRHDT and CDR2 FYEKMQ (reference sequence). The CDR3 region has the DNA TGTGCCAGCAGCTTTCCTTACAAGGGGGACTATGGCTACACCTTC. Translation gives CASSFPYKGDYGYTF. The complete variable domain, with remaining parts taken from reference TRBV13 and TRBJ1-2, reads AAGVIQSPRHLIKEKRETATLKCYPIPRHDTVYWYQQGPGQDPQFLISFYEKMQSDKGSIPDRFSAQQFSDYHSELNMSSLELGDSALYFCASSFPYKGDYGYTFGSGTRLTVV.

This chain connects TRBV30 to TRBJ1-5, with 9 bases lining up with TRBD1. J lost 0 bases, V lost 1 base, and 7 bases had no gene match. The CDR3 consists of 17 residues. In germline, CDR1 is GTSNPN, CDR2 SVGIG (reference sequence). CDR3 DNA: TGTGCCTGGAGTGAATCGGGGACAGGGTATAGCAATCAGCCCCAGCATTTT. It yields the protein CAWSESGTGYSNQPQHF.

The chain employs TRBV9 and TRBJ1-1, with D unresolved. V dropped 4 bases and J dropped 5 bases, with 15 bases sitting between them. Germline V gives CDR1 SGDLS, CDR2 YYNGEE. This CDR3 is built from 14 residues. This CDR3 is CASSPSSRGTEAFF. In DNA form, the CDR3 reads TGTGCCAGCAGCCCCAGCTCCCGGGGAACTGAAGCTTTCTTT.

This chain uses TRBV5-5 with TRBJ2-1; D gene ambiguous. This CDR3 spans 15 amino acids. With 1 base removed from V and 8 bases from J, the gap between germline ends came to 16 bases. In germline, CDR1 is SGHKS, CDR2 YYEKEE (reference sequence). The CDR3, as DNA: TGTGCCAGCAGCTTGTTTTTTCTCCTCGGTGATGAGCAGTTCTTC. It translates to CASSLFFLLGDEQFF.

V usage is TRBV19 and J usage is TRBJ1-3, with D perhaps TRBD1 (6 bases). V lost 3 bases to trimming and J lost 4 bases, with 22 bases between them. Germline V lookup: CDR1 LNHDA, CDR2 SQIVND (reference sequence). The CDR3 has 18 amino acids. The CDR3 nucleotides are TGTGCCAGTAGTATGGGCAGGGGTCCCTTTCGTTCCGGAAACACCATATATTTT. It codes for CASSMGRGPFRSGNTIYF.

The CDR3 protein is CASSRTTNYGYTF. The CDR3 nucleotides read TGTGCCAGCAGCAGGACAACTAACTATGGCTACACCTTC. The chain joins TRBV7-9 to TRBJ1-2, with a tentative D call TRBD1 (5 bases). The germline V and J ends were trimmed by 5 bases and 0 bases, with 7 bases remaining between them. The CDR3 has 13 amino acids. Germline V gene data show CDR1 as SEHNR and CDR2 as FQNEAQ (reference sequence).

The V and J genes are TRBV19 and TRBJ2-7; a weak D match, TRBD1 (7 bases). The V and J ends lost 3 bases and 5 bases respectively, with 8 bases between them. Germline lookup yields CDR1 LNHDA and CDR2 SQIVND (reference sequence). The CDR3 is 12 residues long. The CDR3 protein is CASSIRGDEQYF. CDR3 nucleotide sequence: TGTGCCAGTAGTATCAGGGGGGACGAGCAGTACTTC.

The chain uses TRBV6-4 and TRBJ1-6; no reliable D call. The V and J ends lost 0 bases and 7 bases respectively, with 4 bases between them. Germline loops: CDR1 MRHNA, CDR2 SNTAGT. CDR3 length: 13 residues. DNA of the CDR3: TGTGCCAGCAGTGACTCTGGCAATTCACCCCTCCACTTT. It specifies CASSDSGNSPLHF.

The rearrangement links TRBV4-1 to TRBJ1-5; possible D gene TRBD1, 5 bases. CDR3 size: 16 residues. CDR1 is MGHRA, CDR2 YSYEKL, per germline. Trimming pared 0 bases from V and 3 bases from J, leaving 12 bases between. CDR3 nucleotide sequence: TGCGCCAGCAGCCAAGAGTCGAGCAGGGACAATCAGCCCCAGCATTTT. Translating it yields CASSQESSRDNQPQHF.

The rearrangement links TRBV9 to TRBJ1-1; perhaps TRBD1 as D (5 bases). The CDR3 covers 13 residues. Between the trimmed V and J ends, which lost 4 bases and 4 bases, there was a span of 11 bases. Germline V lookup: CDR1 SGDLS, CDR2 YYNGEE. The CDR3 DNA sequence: TGTGCCAGCAGCCAGGGTGGTTCCACTGAAGCTTTCTTT. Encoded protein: CASSQGGSTEAFF.

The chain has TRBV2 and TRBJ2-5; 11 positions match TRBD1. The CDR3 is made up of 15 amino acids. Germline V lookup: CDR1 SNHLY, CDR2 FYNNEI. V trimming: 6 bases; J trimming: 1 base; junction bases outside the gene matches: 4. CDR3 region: CASRGQGVLQETQYF. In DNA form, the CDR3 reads TGTGCCAGCAGGGGACAGGGGGTTCTCCAAGAGACCCAGTACTTC.

CDR3 region: CASSLKGAPTEAFF. CDR3 DNA: TGTGCCAGCAGCTTAAAGGGAGCCCCCACTGAAGCTTTCTTT. The chain joins TRBV5-6 to TRBJ1-1; no firm D call. The ends were cut back, 2 bases at V and 4 bases at J, with 12 bases in the middle. The CDR3 extends over 14 amino acids. Germline loops: CDR1 SGHDT, CDR2 YYEEEE.

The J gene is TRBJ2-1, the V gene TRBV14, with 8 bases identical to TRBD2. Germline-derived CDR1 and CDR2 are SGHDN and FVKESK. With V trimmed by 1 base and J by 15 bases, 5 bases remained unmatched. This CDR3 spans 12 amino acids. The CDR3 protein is CASSQGSGGTFF. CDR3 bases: TGTGCCAGCAGCCAAGGAAGCGGGGGTACGTTCTTC.

CDR3 sequence reads: CASSAGPTLGLAGASLYEQYF. For the CDR3, the DNA is TGTGCCAGCAGTGCCGGCCCGACCCTGGGACTAGCGGGGGCGAGCCTATACGAGCAGTACTTC. The rearrangement uses TRBV6-2 or TRBV6-3 and TRBJ2-7, with 14 positions matching TRBD2. Trimming at V came to 5 bases and at J to 4 bases, leaving 22 bases not matched to a gene. The CDR3 runs to 21 residues. Looked up from germline, CDR1 is MNHEY and CDR2 is SVGEGT.

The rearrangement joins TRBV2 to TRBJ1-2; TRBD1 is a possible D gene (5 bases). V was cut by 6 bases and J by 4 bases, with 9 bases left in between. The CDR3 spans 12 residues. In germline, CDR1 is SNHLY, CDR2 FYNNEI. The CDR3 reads CASRPDSYGYTF. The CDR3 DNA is TGTGCCAGCAGGCCAGACAGCTATGGCTACACCTTC. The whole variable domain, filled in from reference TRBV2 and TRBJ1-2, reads EPEVTQTPSHQVTQMGQEVILRCVPISNHLYFYWYRQILGQKVEFLVSFYNNEISEKSEIFDDQFSVERPDGSNFTLKIRSTKLEDSAMYFCASRPDSYGYTFGSGTRLTVV.

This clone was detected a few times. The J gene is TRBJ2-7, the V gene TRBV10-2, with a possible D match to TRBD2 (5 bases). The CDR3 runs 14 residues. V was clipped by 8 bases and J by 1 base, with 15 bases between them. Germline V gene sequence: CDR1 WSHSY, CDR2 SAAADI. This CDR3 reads CASDPASGSYEQYF. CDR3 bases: TGCGCCAGCGACCCGGCCAGCGGATCCTACGAGCAGTACTTC.

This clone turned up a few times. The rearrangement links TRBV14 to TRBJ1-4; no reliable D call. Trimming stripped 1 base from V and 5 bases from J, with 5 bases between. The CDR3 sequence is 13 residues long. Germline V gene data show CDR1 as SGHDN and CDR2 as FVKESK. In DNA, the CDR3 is TGTGCCAGCAGCCAAGGACTGAATGAAAAACTGTTTTTT. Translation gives CASSQGLNEKLFF. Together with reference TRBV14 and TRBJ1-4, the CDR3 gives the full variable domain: EAGVTQFPSHSVIEKGQTVTLRCDPISGHDNLYWYRRVMGKEIKFLLHFVKESKQDESGMPNNRFLAERTGGTYSTLKVQPAELEDSGVYFCASSQGLNEKLFFGSGTQLSVL.

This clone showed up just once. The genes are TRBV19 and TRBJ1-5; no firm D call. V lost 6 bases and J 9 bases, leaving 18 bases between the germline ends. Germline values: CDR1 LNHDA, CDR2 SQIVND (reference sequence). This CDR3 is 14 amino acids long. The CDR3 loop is CASSPAPPSRPQHF. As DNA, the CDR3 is TGTGCCAGTAGCCCCGCGCCACCTAGTCGGCCCCAGCATTTT.